This TCR beta chain was identified in a study of cytomegalovirus exposure and HLA in healthy donors. V lost 0 bases and J 6 bases, leaving 19 bases between the germline ends. This CDR3 spans 17 amino acids. Germline loops: CDR1 SGDLS, CDR2 YYNGEE. Study conclusions and caveats: A later analysis linked a missense variant in DCLRE1C to the trimming of TCR beta V and J genes.

Note on this clone: What it binds is not known.

Use of 60 Vbeta and 13 Jbeta primers characterized the PCR. TCRdb's copy holds only in-frame clones and misses some; the assay was immunoSEQ multiplex PCR. The table records over 150,000 clones, 75% to 85% of them present only once. The TCR comes from a woman in her 50s in good health and CMV-seropositive. The chain couples TRBV9 to TRBJ1-3; no clear D gene. Sequencing used PBMCs. The CDR3 protein is CASSVAPGSDSVNTIYF. CDR3 sequence (DNA): TGTGCCAGCAGCGTAGCCCCGGGGAGCGATTCAGTAAACACCATATATTTT.